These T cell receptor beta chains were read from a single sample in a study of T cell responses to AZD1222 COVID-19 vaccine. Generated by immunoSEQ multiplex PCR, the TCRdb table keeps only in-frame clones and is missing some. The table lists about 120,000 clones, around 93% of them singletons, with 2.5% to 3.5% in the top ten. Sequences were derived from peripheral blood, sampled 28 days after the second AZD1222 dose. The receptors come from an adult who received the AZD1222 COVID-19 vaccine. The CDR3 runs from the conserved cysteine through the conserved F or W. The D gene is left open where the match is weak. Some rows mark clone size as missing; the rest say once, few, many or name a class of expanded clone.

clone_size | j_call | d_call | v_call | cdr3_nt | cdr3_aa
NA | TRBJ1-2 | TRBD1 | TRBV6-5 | TGTGCCAGCAGCAGCGGAGATGCAGGGGGCTTTGGCTACACCTTC | CASSSGDAGGFGYTF
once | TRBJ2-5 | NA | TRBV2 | TGTGCCAGCAGGGAGGAAACGGAGACCCAGTACTTC | CASREETETQYF
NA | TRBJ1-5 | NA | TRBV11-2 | TGTGCCAGCAGCTTAAATCGTTACCCCCAGCCCCAGCATTTT | CASSLNRYPQPQHF
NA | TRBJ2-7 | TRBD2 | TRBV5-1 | TGCGCCAGCAGCTCTCTAGCGGGGTCCTACGAGCAGTACTTC | CASSSLAGSYEQYF
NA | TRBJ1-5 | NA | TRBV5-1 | TGCGCCAGCAGCTTGGAAGGGGAGCAGGGTCAGCCCCAGCATTTT | CASSLEGEQGQPQHF
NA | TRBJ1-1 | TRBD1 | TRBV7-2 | TGTGCCAGCAGCTTATTCGGGACAGGGGATGACACTGAAGCTTTCTTT | CASSLFGTGDDTEAFF
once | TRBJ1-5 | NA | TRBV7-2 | TGTGCCAGCAGACAAACAACCCAGGGGCCTCATCAGCCCCAGCATTTT | CASRQTTQGPHQPQHF
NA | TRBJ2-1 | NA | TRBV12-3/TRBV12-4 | TGTGCCAGCAAAAACAGGGACAATGAGCAGTTCTTC | CASKNRDNEQFF
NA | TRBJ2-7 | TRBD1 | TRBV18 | TGTGCCAGCTCCTTCTCCCGACAGGGGGCAAGTGGACGGGATGGCGAGCAGTACTTC | CASSFSRQGASGRDGEQYF
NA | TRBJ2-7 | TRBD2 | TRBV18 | TGTGCCAGCTCACCAGCCGCGGCTAGCGGGGGGAACGAGCAGTACTTC | CASSPAAASGGNEQYF
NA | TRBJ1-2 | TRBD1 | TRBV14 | TGTGCCAGCAGCCACAGGGACAGGAGGGGTTGGGGCTACACCTTC | CASSHRDRRGWGYTF
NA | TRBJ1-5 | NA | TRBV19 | TGTGCCAGTAGTAATTCAGGGGCCAGCAATCAGCCCCAGCATTTT | CASSNSGASNQPQHF
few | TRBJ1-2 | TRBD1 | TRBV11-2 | TGTGCCAGCAGCTTTGACAGGGTGGGAGGCTACACCTTC | CASSFDRVGGYTF
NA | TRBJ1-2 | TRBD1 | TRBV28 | TGTGCCAGCAATCAGGGGGCCTATGGCTACACCTTC | CASNQGAYGYTF
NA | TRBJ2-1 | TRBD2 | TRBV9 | TGTGCCAGCAGCGTATCAAGCGGGAGGGCCAATGGGTACAATGAGCAGTTCTTC | CASSVSSGRANGYNEQFF
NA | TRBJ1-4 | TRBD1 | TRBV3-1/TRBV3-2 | TGTGCCAGCGGACAGGTTGGGGAAAAACTGTTTTTT | CASGQVGEKLFF
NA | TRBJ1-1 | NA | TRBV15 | TGTGCCACCTCCTTACCTGGTAGTAACACTGAAGCTTTCTTT | CATSLPGSNTEAFF
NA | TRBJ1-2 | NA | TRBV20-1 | TGCAGTGCTAGGGAGCACCGGGACTTC | CSAREHRDF
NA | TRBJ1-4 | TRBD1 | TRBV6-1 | TGTGCCAGCAGTGAGAGCCGGGACAGGGGCAATCATGAAAAACTGTTTTTT | CASSESRDRGNHEKLFF
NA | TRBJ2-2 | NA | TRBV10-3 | TGTGCCATCAGTGACCCAGATGCGGGGCCCGGGGAGCTGTTTTTT | CAISDPDAGPGELFF
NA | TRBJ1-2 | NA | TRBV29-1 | TGCAGCGTTGACAACCCCAGGGGCTACACCTTC | CSVDNPRGYTF
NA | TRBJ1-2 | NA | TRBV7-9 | TGTGCCAGCGGCACTCTTGGCAGAAATTATGGCTACACCTTC | CASGTLGRNYGYTF
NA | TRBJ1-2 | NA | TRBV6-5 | TGTGCCAGCAGTTACGGCAGCACGGACTATGGCTACACCTTC | CASSYGSTDYGYTF
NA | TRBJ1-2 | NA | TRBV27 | TGTGCCAGCAGCCTGGGGCCTAACTATGGCTACACCTTC | CASSLGPNYGYTF
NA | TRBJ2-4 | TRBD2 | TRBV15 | TGTGCCACCAGCAGAGATCTAGCGGGGGGCATCAAAAACATTCAGTACTTC | CATSRDLAGGIKNIQYF
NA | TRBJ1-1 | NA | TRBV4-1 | TGCGCCAGCAGCCCTACAGGGTTAGGTTCTGAAGCTTTCTTT | CASSPTGLGSEAFF
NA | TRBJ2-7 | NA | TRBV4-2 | TGTGCCAGCAGCCAAGCGTACAGCTCCTACGAGCAGTACTTC | CASSQAYSSYEQYF
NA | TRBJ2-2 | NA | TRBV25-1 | TGTGCCAGCAGTGAAGGGGCTAGTTTCGCCGGGGAGCTGTTTTTT | CASSEGASFAGELFF
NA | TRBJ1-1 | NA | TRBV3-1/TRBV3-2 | TGTGCCAGCAGCCATAAAGGGGCCATGAACACTGAAGCTTTCTTT | CASSHKGAMNTEAFF
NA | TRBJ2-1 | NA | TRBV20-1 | TGCAGTGCTAGCCCCCGGGGTGAGCAGTTCTTC | CSASPRGEQFF
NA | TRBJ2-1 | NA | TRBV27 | TGTGCCAGCAGTGGATTAGCGGACAATGAGCAGTTCTTC | CASSGLADNEQFF
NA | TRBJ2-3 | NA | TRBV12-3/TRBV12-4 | TGTGCCAGCAGTTTGACAGATACGCAGTATTTT | CASSLTDTQYF
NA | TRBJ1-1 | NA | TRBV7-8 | TGTGCCAGCAGCTTAGCACATCGGACAAACACTGAAGCTTTCTTT | CASSLAHRTNTEAFF
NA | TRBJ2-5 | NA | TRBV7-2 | TGTGCCAGCAGCTTAGATAGAGGACCCGGCGGGGAGACCCAGTACTTC | CASSLDRGPGGETQYF
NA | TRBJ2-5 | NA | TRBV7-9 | TGTGCCAGCAGCCCTCCCGGGTCTTTGGGTGAGACCCAGTACTTC | CASSPPGSLGETQYF
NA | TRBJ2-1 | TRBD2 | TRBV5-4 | TGTGCCAGCAGCGTGGGACTAGCTGTCCATGAGCAGTTCTTC | CASSVGLAVHEQFF
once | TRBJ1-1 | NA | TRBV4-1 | TGCGCCAGCAGCCAAGTCGAGGACAGCCCGAACACTGAAGCTTTCTTT | CASSQVEDSPNTEAFF
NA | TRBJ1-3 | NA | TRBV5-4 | TGTGCCAGCAGCTCGCGATCGGGGGCTGGAAACACCATATATTTT | CASSSRSGAGNTIYF
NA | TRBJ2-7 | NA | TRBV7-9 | TGTGCCAGCAGCTCCCGGACAGCCACCTACGAGCAGTACTTC | CASSSRTATYEQYF
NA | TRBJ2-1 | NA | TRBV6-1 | TGTGCCAGCAGTGAATTTGAATTCTACAATGAGCAGTTCTTC | CASSEFEFYNEQFF
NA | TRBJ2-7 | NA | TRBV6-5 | TGTGCCAGCAGGCCTCTAAGCTCCTACGAGCAGTACTTC | CASRPLSSYEQYF
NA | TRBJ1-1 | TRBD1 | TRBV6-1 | TGTGCCAGCAGTGAAAGCCAGGGGGGCTTGAGGCAGGAAGCTTTCTTT | CASSESQGGLRQEAFF
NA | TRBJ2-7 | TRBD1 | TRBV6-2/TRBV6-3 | TGTGCCAGCACCCCTACCGGGACAGGGCGTAACGAGCAGTACTTC | CASTPTGTGRNEQYF
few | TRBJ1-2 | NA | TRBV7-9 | TGTGCCAGCAGCGTGGGACAAGACTATGGCTACACCTTC | CASSVGQDYGYTF
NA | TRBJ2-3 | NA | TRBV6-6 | TGTGCCAGCAGTGGGCCCGTTGGCGGTACGCAGTATTTT | CASSGPVGGTQYF
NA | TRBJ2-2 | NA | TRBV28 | TGTGCCAGCAGCCCGGACTGGAACACCGGGGAGCTGTTTTTT | CASSPDWNTGELFF
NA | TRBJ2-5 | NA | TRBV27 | TGTGCCAGCAGTTTATATGCCCTCCCTCAAGAGACCCAGTACTTC | CASSLYALPQETQYF
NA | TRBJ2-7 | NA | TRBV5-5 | TGTGCCAGCAGCTTGTTGGGTTACGAGCAGTACTTC | CASSLLGYEQYF
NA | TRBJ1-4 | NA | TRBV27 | TGTGCCAGCAGTTTATCGCTACAGGGAGGTGGTGTGAATGAAAAACTGTTTTTT | CASSLSLQGGGVNEKLFF
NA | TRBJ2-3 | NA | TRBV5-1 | TGCGCCAGCAGCTTGACGGGGGTAGGGGATACGCAGTATTTT | CASSLTGVGDTQYF
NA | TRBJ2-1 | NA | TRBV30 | TGTGCCTGGGGTACAAGTCCCGGAACGTTCTTC | CAWGTSPGTFF
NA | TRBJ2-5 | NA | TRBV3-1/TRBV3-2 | TGTGCCAGCAGCCAAGATAAAAAGACCCAGTACTTC | CASSQDKKTQYF
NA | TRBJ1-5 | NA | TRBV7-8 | TGTGCCAGCAGCTTATTTCGCGATAGCAATCAGCCCCAGCATTTT | CASSLFRDSNQPQHF
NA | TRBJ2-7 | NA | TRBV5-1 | TGCGCCAGCGGCAGGTACCCCAGCGACGAGCAGTACTTC | CASGRYPSDEQYF
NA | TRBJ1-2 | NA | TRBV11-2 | TGTGCCAGCAGCTTAGATATACAGGTTTCGAACTATGGCTACACCTTC | CASSLDIQVSNYGYTF
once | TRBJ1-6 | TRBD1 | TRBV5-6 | TGTGCCAGCAGCTACGGGACAGGGGGCAGTTCACCCCTCCACTTT | CASSYGTGGSSPLHF
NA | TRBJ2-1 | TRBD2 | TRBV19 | TGTGCCAGTAGACGGACTAGATACAATGAGCAGTTCTTC | CASRRTRYNEQFF
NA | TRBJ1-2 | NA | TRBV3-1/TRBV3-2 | TGTGCCAGCAGCCAGGCGGGGTGGAGCTACACCTTC | CASSQAGWSYTF
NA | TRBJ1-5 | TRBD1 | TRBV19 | TGTGCCAGTAGTATTTCCGGGACAGGGGTATTTAGTCAGCCCCAGCATTTT | CASSISGTGVFSQPQHF
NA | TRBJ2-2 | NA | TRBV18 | TGTGCCAGCTCACCTTGGGCCGGGGAGCTGTTTTTT | CASSPWAGELFF